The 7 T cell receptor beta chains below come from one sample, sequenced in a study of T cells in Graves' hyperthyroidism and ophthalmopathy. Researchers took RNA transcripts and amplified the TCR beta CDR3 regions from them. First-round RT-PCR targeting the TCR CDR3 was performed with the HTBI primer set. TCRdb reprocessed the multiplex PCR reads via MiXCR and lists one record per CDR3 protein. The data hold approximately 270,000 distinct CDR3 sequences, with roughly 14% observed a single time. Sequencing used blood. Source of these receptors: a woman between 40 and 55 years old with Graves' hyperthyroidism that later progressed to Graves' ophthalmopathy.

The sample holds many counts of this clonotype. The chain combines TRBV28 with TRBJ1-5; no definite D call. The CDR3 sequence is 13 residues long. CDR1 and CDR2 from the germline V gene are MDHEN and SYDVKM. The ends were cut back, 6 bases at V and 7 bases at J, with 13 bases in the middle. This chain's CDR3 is CASSPSGRQPQHF. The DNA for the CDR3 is TGTGCCAGCAGCCCGTCGGGGAGGCAGCCCCAGCATTTT.

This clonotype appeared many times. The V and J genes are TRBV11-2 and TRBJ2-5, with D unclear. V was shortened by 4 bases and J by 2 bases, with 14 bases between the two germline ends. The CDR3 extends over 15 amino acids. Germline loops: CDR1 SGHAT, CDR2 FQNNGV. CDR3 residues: CASSSEYSSQETQYF. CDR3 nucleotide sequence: TGTGCCAGCAGCTCCGAATACTCGTCTCAAGAGACCCAGTACTTC.

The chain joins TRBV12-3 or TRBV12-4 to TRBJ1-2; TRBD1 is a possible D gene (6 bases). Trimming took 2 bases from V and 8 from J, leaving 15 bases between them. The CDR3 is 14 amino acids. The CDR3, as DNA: TGTGCCAGCAGTTTATTAGGGGGGCTTAACGGCTACACCTTC. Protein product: CASSLLGGLNGYTF.

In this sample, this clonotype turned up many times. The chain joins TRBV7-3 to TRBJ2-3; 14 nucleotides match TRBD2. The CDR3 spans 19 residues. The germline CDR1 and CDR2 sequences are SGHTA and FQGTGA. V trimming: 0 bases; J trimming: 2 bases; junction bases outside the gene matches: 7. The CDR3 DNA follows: TGTGCCAGCAGCTTAACACCTGGGACTAGCGGGAGAGTCACAGATACGCAGTATTTT. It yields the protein CASSLTPGTSGRVTDTQYF.

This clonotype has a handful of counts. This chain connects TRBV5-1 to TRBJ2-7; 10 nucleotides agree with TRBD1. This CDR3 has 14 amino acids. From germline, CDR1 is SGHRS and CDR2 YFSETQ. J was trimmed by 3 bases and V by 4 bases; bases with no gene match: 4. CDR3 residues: CASSLGQGGYEQYF. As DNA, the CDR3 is TGCGCCAGCAGCCTCGGACAGGGGGGCTACGAGCAGTACTTC.

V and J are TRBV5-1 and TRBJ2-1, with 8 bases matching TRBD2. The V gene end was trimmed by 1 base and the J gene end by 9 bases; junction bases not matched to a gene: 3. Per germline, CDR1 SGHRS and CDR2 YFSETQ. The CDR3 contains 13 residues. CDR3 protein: CASSLLRGGEQFF. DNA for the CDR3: TGCGCCAGCAGCTTGCTTCGGGGGGGTGAGCAGTTCTTC.

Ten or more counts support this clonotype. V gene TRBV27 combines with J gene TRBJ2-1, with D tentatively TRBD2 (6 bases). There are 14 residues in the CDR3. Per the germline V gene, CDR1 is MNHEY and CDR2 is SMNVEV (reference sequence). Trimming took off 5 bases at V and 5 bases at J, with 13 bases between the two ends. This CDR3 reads CASSKLTSDNEQFF. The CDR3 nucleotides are TGTGCCAGCAGTAAACTGACTAGTGACAATGAGCAGTTCTTC.